The sequence of this T cell receptor beta chain was determined in a study of blood T cell repertoires in COVID-19. Looking at the study overall: COVID-19 samples, acute and convalescent, were from the United States, Italy and Spain. T cells, B-cell-depleted T cells, or PBMCs provided the cDNA or gDNA that served as material.

Residents of 24 US areas, aged about 18 to 89 years, made up the participants. The recovered donors of Cohort 3 showed two negative PCRs, clearance, or symptom resolution. Method: immunoSEQ multiplex PCR; TCRdb's copy keeps in-frame clones and lacks some. The data show more than 450,000 clones, with about nine tenths seen just once and 0.7% held by the top ten. Germline lookup yields CDR1 LNHNV and CDR2 YYDKDF (reference sequence). This CDR3 is built from 17 residues. With V trimmed by 4 bases and J by 2 bases, 12 bases remained unmatched. This TCR came from a woman aged 18-35 years who had recovered from COVID-19. The rearrangement uses TRBV15 and TRBJ2-3, with 7 bases identical to TRBD2. The specimen sequenced was PBMCs or T cells enriched from blood (not recorded which). The DNA for the CDR3 is TGTGCCACCAGCAAGACTAGCTGGGGTCGGCTCACAGATACGCAGTATTTT. This codes for CATSKTSWGRLTDTQYF. The variable domain in full, with the rest retrieved from reference TRBV15 and TRBJ2-3, is DAMVIQNPRYQVTQFGKPVTLSCSQTLNHNVMYWYQQKSSQAPKLLFHYYDKDFNNEADTPDNFQSRRPNTSFCFLDIRSPGLGDTAMYLCATSKTSWGRLTDTQYFGPGTRLTVL.